This T cell receptor (beta chain) was captured in a study of T cell changes during pregnancy in multiple sclerosis. Measured with immunoSEQ multiplex PCR; TCRdb has only the in-frame clones, and not every one. The sample carries 80,000 to 100,000 clones, 90% recorded once. The clonotype originates from a female donor in good health, enrolled as a control in a pregnancy study. The sample here was peripheral blood, taken in the second trimester of pregnancy.

The CDR3 protein is CASSQGGLAGVEQFF. The CDR3 coding sequence is TGCGCCAGCAGCCAAGGAGGACTAGCGGGAGTTGAGCAGTTCTTC. The chain uses TRBV4-3 and TRBJ2-1; TRBD2 matches at 13 bases. This CDR3 has 15 amino acids. Germline assignment: CDR1 LGHNA and CDR2 YSLEER. V trimming: 1 base; J trimming: 9 bases; junction bases outside the gene matches: 3.